This is a list of T cell receptor beta chains from one sample in a study of blood T cell repertoires in COVID-19. The repertoire was sequenced with immunoSEQ multiplex PCR; TCRdb's copy has only in-frame clones and lacks some. The sample has roughly 88,000 clones, about nine tenths seen once. Sequenced input: peripheral blood. These receptors were collected from a woman aged 50 to 60 in a cohort sampled during active COVID-19. Both conserved end residues are part of each CDR3. A D gene is named only where the DNA matches it firmly. Expanded clones are given a class, and other clones once, few, many or no size at all.

V	D	J	size	DNA	CDR3
TRBV5-1	NA	TRBJ2-7	NA	TGCGCCAGCACCCCCGGTGGCTACGAGCAGTACTTC	CASTPGGYEQYF
TRBV19	TRBD1	TRBJ2-3	NA	TGTGCCAGTAGTACCGGACAGGGATCGCTCACAGATACGCAGTATTTT	CASSTGQGSLTDTQYF
TRBV2	NA	TRBJ2-7	NA	TGTGCCAGCAGGAGTCTTGAAAAAAATCAGTACTTC	CASRSLEKNQYF
TRBV5-1	TRBD1	TRBJ2-7	NA	TGCGCCAGCAGCTTGGCCAGCTGGACAGGGGGCTACGAGCAGTACTTC	CASSLASWTGGYEQYF
TRBV5-1	TRBD2	TRBJ2-2	NA	TGCGCCAGCAGCTTGGCGGCGGGGGCGAACACCGGGGAGCTGTTTTTT	CASSLAAGANTGELFF
TRBV7-6	TRBD2	TRBJ2-5	NA	TGTGCCAGCAGCTTAGCCCCCGGAGCGGGGCAAGAGACCCAGTACTTC	CASSLAPGAGQETQYF
TRBV9	NA	TRBJ2-2	NA	TGTGCCAGCAGCGCACACTCGACAGCGACCACCGGGGAGCTGTTTTTT	CASSAHSTATTGELFF
TRBV24-1	NA	TRBJ2-3	NA	TGTGCCACCAGTGACCCCCGCGGGACGCAGTATTTT	CATSDPRGTQYF
TRBV7-3	NA	TRBJ2-3	NA	TGTGCCAGCCGCCACCCCGGGACAACCCTTTGGCGCACGCAGTATTTT	CASRHPGTTLWRTQYF
TRBV18	NA	TRBJ1-1	NA	TGTGCCAGCTCACCGATAGGGGACACTGAAGCTTTCTTT	CASSPIGDTEAFF
TRBV11-2	NA	TRBJ2-1	NA	TGTGCCAGCAGGTTAGGGGGGGGGAGCTCCTACAATGAGCAGTTCTTC	CASRLGGGSSYNEQFF
TRBV5-4	TRBD1	TRBJ1-1	once	TGTGCCAGCACCAAGGGACAGGGGGGGAACACTGAAGCTTTCTTT	CASTKGQGGNTEAFF
TRBV9	NA	TRBJ2-5	once	TGTGCCAGCAGCGTAGGGGCTAGCGATGGGGAAGAGACCCAGTACTTC	CASSVGASDGEETQYF
TRBV4-2	NA	TRBJ2-4	NA	TGTGCCAGCAGCCAACCGCAGATCGGCAGGGGTGACATTCAGTACTTC	CASSQPQIGRGDIQYF
TRBV7-9	NA	TRBJ2-4	NA	TGTGCCAGCAGCTCCCCCCGGGAGGCCAAAAACATTCAGTACTTC	CASSSPREAKNIQYF
TRBV9	NA	TRBJ1-1	NA	TGTGCCAGCAGCACAAAGACAGACTTGAACACTGAAGCTTTCTTT	CASSTKTDLNTEAFF
TRBV7-7	TRBD1	TRBJ2-5	NA	TGTGCTAGCAGCTTAAGACAGGGTATGGAGACCCAGTACTTC	CASSLRQGMETQYF
TRBV11-3	NA	TRBJ2-3	NA	TGTGCCAGCACCAGGAGCACAGATACGCAGTATTTT	CASTRSTDTQYF
TRBV5-1	TRBD2	TRBJ2-2	NA	TGCGCCAGCAGACTAGCGACGAACACCGGGGAGCTGTTTTTT	CASRLATNTGELFF
TRBV9	NA	TRBJ2-5	NA	TGTGCCAGCAGCTCCCGGGACATTCAAGAGACCCAGTACTTC	CASSSRDIQETQYF
TRBV7-9	TRBD2	TRBJ2-7	NA	TGTGCCAGCAGCCTGAGCGGGAGGGCCTACGAGCAGTACTTC	CASSLSGRAYEQYF
TRBV3-1/TRBV3-2	NA	TRBJ2-1	NA	TGTGCCAGCAGCCAAGAGGGCAGGCTTGCCTACAATGAGCAGTTCTTC	CASSQEGRLAYNEQFF
TRBV19	NA	TRBJ1-5	once	TGTGCCAGTAGTATGAGTGTGAGGGAGAATCAGCCCCAGCATTTT	CASSMSVRENQPQHF
TRBV20-1	NA	TRBJ2-7	NA	TGCAGTGCTAGATCTAGCTACGAGCAGTACTTC	CSARSSYEQYF
TRBV6-2/TRBV6-3	TRBD1	TRBJ2-3	NA	TGTGCCAGCAGTTACTCCCCACAGGGGGAGTTAGATACGCAGTATTTT	CASSYSPQGELDTQYF
TRBV4-1	NA	TRBJ2-2	once	TGCGCCAGCAGCCAAGATTGGGGGGTGATCGGGGAGCTGTTTTTT	CASSQDWGVIGELFF
TRBV19	NA	TRBJ1-1	NA	TGTGCCAGTACCTTCGGCGGGTTTGGGTATGACACTGAAGCTTTCTTT	CASTFGGFGYDTEAFF
TRBV28	NA	TRBJ2-2	NA	TGTGCCAGCAGTCCAGGGAACACCGGGGAGCTGTTTTTT	CASSPGNTGELFF
TRBV7-2	TRBD1	TRBJ1-1	NA	TGTGCCAGCAGCCATCGATCAGACAGGGCCACTGAAGCTTTCTTT	CASSHRSDRATEAFF
TRBV7-8	TRBD1	TRBJ2-5	NA	TGTGCCAGCAACCAGGACAGGCTGTACCAAGAGACCCAGTACTTC	CASNQDRLYQETQYF
TRBV9	TRBD1	TRBJ2-7	NA	TGTGCCAGCAGCGTAGGGGGGACAGGGCCGGGCGAGCAGTACTTC	CASSVGGTGPGEQYF